This T cell receptor beta chain was found in a study of CD8 T cells in Susac syndrome (dated by TCRdb to between 2019 and 2020). In the study overall: Repertoire sequencing was used to test whether CD8+ T cell activation and differentiation in Susac syndrome was antigen driven. The study compared CD8+ T cell repertoire clonality among 12 healthy donors, 14 Susac syndrome patients and approximately 16 multiple sclerosis patients. The study at large found these results: The TCR sequencing and HLA analysis was acknowledged to have included a relatively small number of individuals.

High-throughput TCR beta sequencing profiled peripheral blood CD8+ and CD4+ T cells from healthy donors, Susac syndrome patients and multiple sclerosis patients. Multiple sclerosis controls were treatment-naive patients with stable or active relapsing-remitting disease fulfilling revised McDonald criteria. Bulk CD8+ and CD4+ T cells were purified by magnetic negative isolation, while CD8+ TEMRA cells were enriched using FACS. Blood was drawn into EDTA tubes, processed within 24 hours, and PBMCs were isolated by density gradient centrifugation. PBMCs intended for TCR sequencing were cryopreserved in liquid nitrogen and were subsequently thawed in a 37 degrees C water bath. The sorted or isolated CD4+, CD8+ and CD8+ TEMRA cells reached a purity of at least 90%. Comment on this clonotype: Its recognized antigen is unknown. Nothing much larger sits one base from this clone, and base qualities are not available.

RNA was extracted using the RNeasy kit, and roughly 0.45 to 1 ug of the RNA was reverse transcribed with random hexamers. TCR beta CDR3 regions were amplified with the immunoSEQ multiplex PCR assay covering 54 Vbeta and 13 Jbeta segments. PCR amplification bias was corrected by using a synthetic template baseline for primer optimization and computational correction. Regarding the original processing steps: Reads were annotated to V, D and J genes according to IMGT and were analyzed with immunoSEQ Analyzer, with only productive sequences retained. Clonality was calculated as one minus the Shannon entropy normalized by log2 of the number of productive unique sequences. For each patient and control, public and private clones were evaluated among the 100 most prevalent clones. Clones were defined as Susac-specific if absent from the healthy and MS cohorts, from around 1,100 published viral clones and from other ImmuneACCESS disease sequences. The public sequencing data were trimmed at Q25 with fastp and processed into clonotypes with MiXCR by TCRdb, which kept only in-frame beta chains. CDR3 protein sequences are deduplicated, and each keeps its most common genes and DNA. These V and J calls derive from TCRdb rather than the authors' analysis. This sample lists more than 95,000 distinct CDR3 sequences; just over 90% were detected once. Less than 0.4% of the sample belongs to the ten largest clones.

The CDR3 contains 18 residues, cysteine and phenylalanine counted. Only the CDR3 region is kept as DNA, spanning 54 bases read in frame from base 1. As encoded in the germline V gene (reference sequence), CDR1 is LGHDT while CDR2 is YNNKEL. V and J are truncated by 1 base and 0 bases respectively, leaving an intervening sequence of 16 bases. Material for sequencing was CD8+ T cells from PBMCs. The clonotype comes from a human donor with multiple sclerosis. The chain is encoded by TRBV3-1 joined to TRBJ2-4; the D region possibly corresponds to TRBD1 (5 bases align). The base sequence is TGTGCCAGCAGCCAAGTAAAGGGGATGGGCTTAGCCAAAAACATTCAGTACTTC. Translated, this gives CASSQVKGMGLAKNIQYF.